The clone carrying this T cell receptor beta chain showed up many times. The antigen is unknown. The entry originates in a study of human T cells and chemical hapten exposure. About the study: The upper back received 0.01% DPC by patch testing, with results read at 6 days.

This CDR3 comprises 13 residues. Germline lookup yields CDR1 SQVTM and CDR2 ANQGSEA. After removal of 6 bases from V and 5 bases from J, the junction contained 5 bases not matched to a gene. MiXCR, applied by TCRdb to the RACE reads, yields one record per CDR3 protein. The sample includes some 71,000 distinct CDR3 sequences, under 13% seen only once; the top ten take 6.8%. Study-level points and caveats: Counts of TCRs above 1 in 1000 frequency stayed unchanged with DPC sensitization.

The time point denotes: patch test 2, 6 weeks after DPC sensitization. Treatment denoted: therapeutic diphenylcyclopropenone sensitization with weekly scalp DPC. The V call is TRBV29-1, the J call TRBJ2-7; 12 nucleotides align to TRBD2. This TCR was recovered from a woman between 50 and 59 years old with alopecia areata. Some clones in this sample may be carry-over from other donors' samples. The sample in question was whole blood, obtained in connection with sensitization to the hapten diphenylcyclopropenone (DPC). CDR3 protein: CSVSTSGSNEQYF. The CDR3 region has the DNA TGCAGCGTCTCGACTAGCGGGAGTAACGAGCAGTACTTC.